These 5 T cell receptor beta chains share one sample of origin, sequenced in a study of shared T cell receptors in the human thymus. Measured with immunoSEQ multiplex PCR; TCRdb has only the in-frame clones, and not every one. Among hundreds of thousands of clones listed, around 87% were seen once. These data were also reused for a study on human thymus T cells.

The sample was thymocytes. These receptors came from a boy less than two years old with a congenital heart defect.

The chain employs TRBV27 and TRBJ1-1; D may be TRBD1 (6 bases). V gave up 0 bases and J gave up 7 bases, with 15 bases separating them. Germline values: CDR1 MNHEY, CDR2 SMNVEV (reference sequence). The length of the CDR3 is 15 residues. The DNA of the CDR3 is TGTGCCAGCAGTTTATCGCCCCACGGGGGGCGTGAAGCTTTCTTT. Its translation is CASSLSPHGGREAFF.

The chain uses TRBV27 and TRBJ1-4; 8 bases line up with TRBD1. Germline trimming cut 5 bases from V and 4 bases from J; bases unmatched to any gene: 12. CDR3 length: 17 amino acids. Germline lookup yields CDR1 MNHEY and CDR2 SMNVEV (reference sequence). CDR3 in amino acids: CASSPQPGQALNEKLFF. In DNA, the CDR3 is TGTGCCAGCAGTCCCCAGCCGGGACAGGCTCTTAATGAAAAACTGTTTTTT.

This rearrangement joins TRBV4-3 to TRBJ1-4, with a weak D call TRBD1 (5 bases). Germline CDR1 reads LGHNA; CDR2 reads YSLEER. The CDR3 has 15 amino acids. V was pared by 4 bases and J by 8 bases, with 17 bases between. CDR3 nucleotide sequence: TGCGCCAGCAGCCCGGGACTGACTCTAAGGGAAAAACTGTTTTTT. Residues: CASSPGLTLREKLFF.

The chain links TRBV19 to TRBJ2-1, with 9 nucleotides matching TRBD2. V trimming: 10 bases; J trimming: 0 bases; junction bases outside the gene matches: 19. Germline loops: CDR1 LNHDA, CDR2 SQIVND (reference sequence). The CDR3 extends over 19 amino acids. CDR3 in DNA: TGTGCCAACCCCGACCCTGTCCACTGCGGGAGGGCCTCCTACAATGAGCAGTTCTTC. Amino acid sequence: CANPDPVHCGRASYNEQFF. The variable domain in full, with the rest retrieved from reference TRBV19 and TRBJ2-1, is DGGITQSPKYLFRKEGQNVTLSCEQNLNHDAMYWYRQDPGQGLRLIYYSQIVNDFQKGDIAEGYSVSREKKESFPLTVTSAQKNPTAFYLCANPDPVHCGRASYNEQFFGPGTRLTVL.

V gene TRBV5-1 combines with J gene TRBJ2-3; 9 positions agree with TRBD2. Germline CDR1 and CDR2: SGHRS and YFSETQ. CDR3 size: 17 residues. Trimming took 7 bases from V and 0 from J; bases not matched to a gene: 12. The CDR3 nucleotides are TGCGCCAGCGGAGCCCCGGGCACTAGCGGGAGCACAGATACGCAGTATTTT. Protein sequence: CASGAPGTSGSTDTQYF.